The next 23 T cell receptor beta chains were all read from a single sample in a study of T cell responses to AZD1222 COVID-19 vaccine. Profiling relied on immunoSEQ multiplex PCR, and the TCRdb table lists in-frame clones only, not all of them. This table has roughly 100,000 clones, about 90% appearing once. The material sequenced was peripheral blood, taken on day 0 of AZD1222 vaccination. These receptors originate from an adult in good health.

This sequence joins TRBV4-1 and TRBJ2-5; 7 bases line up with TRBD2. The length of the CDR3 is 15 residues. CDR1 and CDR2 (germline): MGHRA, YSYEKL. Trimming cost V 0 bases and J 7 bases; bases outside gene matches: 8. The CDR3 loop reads CASSQDSSGIGTQYF. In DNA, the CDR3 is TGCGCCAGCAGCCAAGATTCTAGCGGCATCGGGACCCAGTACTTC.

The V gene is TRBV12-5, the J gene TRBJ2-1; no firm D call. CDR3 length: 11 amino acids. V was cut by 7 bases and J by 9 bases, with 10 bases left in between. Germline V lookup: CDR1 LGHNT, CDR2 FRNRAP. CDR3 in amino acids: CASANPSEQFF. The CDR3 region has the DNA TGTGCTAGTGCCAATCCCTCTGAGCAGTTCTTC.

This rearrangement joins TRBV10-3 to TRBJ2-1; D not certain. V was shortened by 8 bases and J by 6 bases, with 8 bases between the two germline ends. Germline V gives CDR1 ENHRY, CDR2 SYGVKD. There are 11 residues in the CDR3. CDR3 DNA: TGTGCCATCTCAAGTGGCAATGAGCAGTTCTTC. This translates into CAISSGNEQFF.

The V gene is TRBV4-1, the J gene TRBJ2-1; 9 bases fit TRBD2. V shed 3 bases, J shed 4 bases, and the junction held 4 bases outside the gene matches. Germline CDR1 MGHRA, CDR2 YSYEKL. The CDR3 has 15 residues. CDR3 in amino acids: CASSHESGGYNEQFF. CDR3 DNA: TGCGCCAGCAGCCATGAAAGCGGGGGGTACAATGAGCAGTTCTTC.

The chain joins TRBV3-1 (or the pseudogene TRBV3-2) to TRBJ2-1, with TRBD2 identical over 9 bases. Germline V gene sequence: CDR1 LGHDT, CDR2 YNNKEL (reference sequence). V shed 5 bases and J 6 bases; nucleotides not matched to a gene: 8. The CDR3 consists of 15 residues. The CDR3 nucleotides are TGTGCCAGCAGCGAAAGACTAGCGGAAGCCAATGAGCAGTTCTTC. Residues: CASSERLAEANEQFF.

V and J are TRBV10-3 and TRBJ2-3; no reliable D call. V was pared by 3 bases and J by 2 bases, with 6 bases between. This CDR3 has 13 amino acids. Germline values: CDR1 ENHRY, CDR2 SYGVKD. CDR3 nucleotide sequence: TGTGCCATCAGTGATGGTATCACAGATACGCAGTATTTT. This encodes CAISDGITDTQYF.

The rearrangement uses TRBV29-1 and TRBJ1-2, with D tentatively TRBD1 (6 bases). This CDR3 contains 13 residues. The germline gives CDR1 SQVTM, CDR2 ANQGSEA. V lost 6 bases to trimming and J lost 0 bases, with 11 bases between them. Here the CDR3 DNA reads TGCAGCGTCCAGGGGCGAGCTAACTATGGCTACACCTTC. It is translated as CSVQGRANYGYTF.

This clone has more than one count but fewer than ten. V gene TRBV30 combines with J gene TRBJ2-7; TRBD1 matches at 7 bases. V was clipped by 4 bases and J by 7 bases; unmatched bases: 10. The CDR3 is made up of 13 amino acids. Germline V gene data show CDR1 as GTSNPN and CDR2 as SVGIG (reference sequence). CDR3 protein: CAWNMGQFREQYF. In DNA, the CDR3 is TGTGCCTGGAACATGGGACAGTTCAGGGAGCAGTACTTC.

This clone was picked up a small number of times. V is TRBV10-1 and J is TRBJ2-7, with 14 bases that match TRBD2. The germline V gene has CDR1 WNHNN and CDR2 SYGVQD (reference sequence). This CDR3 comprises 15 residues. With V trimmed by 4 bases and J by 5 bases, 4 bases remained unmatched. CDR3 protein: CASSAGTSGSHEQYF. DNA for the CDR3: TGCGCCAGCAGTGCCGGGACTAGCGGGAGCCACGAGCAGTACTTC.

The CDR3 region is CASSIPTVGHGYTF. Written as DNA, the CDR3 is TGTGCCAGTAGTATCCCGACAGTGGGCCATGGCTACACCTTC. This chain links TRBV19 with TRBJ1-2; perhaps TRBD1 as D (5 bases). Per the germline V gene, CDR1 is LNHDA and CDR2 is SQIVND (reference sequence). Trimming pared 3 bases from V and 6 bases from J, leaving 14 bases between. The CDR3 loop spans 14 amino acids.

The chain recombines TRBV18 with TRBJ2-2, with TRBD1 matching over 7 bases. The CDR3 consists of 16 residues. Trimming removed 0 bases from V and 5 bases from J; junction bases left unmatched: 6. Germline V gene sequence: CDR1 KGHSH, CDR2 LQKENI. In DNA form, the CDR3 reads TGTGCCAGCTCACCACCGGTGGGACAGCAAACCGGGGAGCTGTTTTTT. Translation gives CASSPPVGQQTGELFF.

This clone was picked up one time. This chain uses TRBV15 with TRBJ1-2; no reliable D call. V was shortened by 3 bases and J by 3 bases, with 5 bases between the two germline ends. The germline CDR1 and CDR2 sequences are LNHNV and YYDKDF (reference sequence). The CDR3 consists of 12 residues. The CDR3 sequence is CATSREDYGYTF. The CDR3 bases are TGTGCCACCAGCAGGGAGGACTATGGCTACACCTTC.

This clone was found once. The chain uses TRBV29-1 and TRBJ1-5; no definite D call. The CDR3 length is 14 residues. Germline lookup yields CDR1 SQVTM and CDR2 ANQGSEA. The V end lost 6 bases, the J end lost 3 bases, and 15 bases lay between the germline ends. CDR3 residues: CSVSYGQVNQPQHF. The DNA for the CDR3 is TGCAGCGTGTCGTATGGGCAGGTCAATCAGCCCCAGCATTTT. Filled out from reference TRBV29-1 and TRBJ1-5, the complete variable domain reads SAVISQKPSRDICQRGTSLTIQCQVDSQVTMMFWYRQQPGQSLTLIATANQGSEATYESGFVIDKFPISRPNLTFSTLTVSNMSPEDSSIYLCSVSYGQVNQPQHFGDGTRLSIL.

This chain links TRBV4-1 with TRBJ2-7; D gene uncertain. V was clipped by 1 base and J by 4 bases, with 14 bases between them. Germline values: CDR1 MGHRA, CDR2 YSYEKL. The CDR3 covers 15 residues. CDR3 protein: CASSQALTRNYEQYF. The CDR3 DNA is TGCGCCAGCAGCCAAGCTCTGACTCGGAATTACGAGCAGTACTTC.

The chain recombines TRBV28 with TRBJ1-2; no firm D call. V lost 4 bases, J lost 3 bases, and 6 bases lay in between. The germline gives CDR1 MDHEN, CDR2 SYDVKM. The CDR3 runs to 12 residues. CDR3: CASSWQDYGYTF. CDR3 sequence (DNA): TGTGCCAGCAGTTGGCAGGACTATGGCTACACCTTC.

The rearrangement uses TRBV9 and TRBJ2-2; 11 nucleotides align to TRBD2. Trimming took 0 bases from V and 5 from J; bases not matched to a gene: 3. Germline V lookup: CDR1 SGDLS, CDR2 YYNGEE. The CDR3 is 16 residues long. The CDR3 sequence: CASSVDSGRATGELFF. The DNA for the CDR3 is TGTGCCAGCAGCGTAGATAGCGGGAGGGCTACCGGGGAGCTGTTTTTT.

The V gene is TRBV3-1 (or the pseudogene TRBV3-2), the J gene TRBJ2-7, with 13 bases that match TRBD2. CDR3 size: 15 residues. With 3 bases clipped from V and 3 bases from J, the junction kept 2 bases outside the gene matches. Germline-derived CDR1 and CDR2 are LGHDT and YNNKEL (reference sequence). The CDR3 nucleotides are TGTGCCAGCAGCCAGGGACTAGCGGGGAGCTACGAGCAGTACTTC. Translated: CASSQGLAGSYEQYF.

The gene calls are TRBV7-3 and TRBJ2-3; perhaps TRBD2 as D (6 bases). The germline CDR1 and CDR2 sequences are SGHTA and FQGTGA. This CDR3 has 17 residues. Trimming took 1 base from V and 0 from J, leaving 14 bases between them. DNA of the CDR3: TGTGCCAGCAGCTTAAGCCGTCTAGCGAGGAGCACAGATACGCAGTATTTT. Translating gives CASSLSRLARSTDTQYF.

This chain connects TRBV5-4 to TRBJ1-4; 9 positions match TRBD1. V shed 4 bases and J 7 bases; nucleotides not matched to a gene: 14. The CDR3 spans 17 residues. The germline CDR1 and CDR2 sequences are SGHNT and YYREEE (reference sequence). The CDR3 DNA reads TGTGCCAGCAGCCTAAAGGGACAGGGCATTACGGTTGAAAAACTGTTTTTT. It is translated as CASSLKGQGITVEKLFF.

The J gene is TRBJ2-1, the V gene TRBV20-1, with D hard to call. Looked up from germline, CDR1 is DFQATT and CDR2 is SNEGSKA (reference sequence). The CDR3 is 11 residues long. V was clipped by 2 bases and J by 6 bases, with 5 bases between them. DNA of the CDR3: TGCAGTGCTAGACTCGTCAATGAGCAGTTCTTC. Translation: CSARLVNEQFF.

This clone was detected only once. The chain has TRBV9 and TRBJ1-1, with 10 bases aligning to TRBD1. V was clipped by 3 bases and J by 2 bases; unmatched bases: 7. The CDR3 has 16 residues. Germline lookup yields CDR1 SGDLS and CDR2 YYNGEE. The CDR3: CASSERTGGLNTEAFF. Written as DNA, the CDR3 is TGTGCCAGCAGCGAACGGACAGGGGGGTTAAACACTGAAGCTTTCTTT.

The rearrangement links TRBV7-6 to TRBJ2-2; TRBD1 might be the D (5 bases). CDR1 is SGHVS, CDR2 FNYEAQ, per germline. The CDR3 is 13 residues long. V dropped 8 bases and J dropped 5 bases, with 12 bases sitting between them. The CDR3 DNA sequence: TGTGCCAGCTCAGGGTCCCGGACCGGGGAGCTGTTTTTT. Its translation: CASSGSRTGELFF.

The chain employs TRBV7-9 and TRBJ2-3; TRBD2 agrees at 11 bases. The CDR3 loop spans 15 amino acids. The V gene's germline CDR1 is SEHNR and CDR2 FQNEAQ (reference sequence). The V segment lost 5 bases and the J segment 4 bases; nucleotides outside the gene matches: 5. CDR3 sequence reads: CASSPLAGAPDTQYF. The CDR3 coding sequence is TGTGCCAGCAGCCCACTAGCGGGAGCCCCAGATACGCAGTATTTT.